A selection of T cell receptor beta chains follows, all from one sample in a study of T cell changes during pregnancy in multiple sclerosis. Some clones are missing from TCRdb's copy, which holds only in-frame ones; the method was immunoSEQ multiplex PCR. The sample yields around 22,000 clones, 80% to 95% seen once. Sequencing used CD4+ T cells from peripheral blood mononuclear cells, obtained after pregnancy. These receptors all stem from a female donor in good health, enrolled as a control in a pregnancy study. CDR3s include the opening cysteine and the closing phenylalanine or tryptophan. D genes are given only for firm matches. Only part of the rows carry a size: once, few, many, or a class if the clone is expanded.

TRBV21-1	-	few	TRBJ2-3	CASSKGRGRDTDTQYF	TGTGCCAGCAGCAAAGGGAGGGGGCGCGACACAGATACGCAGTATTTT
TRBV28	-	-	TRBJ1-5	CASSYRGQPQHF	TGTGCCAGCAGTTACCGGGGACAGCCCCAGCATTTT
TRBV11-2	TRBD2	-	TRBJ2-3	CASRLAAADTQYF	TGTGCCAGCAGGCTAGCGGCCGCAGATACGCAGTATTTT
TRBV29-1	-	-	TRBJ1-1	CSVAREGGTEAFF	TGCAGCGTTGCAAGGGAAGGGGGCACTGAAGCTTTCTTT
TRBV27	-	-	TRBJ1-2	CASSPDRSNNYGYTF	TGTGCCAGCAGTCCGGACAGATCCAATAACTATGGCTACACCTTC
TRBV10-3	TRBD1	-	TRBJ1-1	CAIRPTGGGAEAFF	TGTGCCATCAGACCGACAGGGGGCGGAGCTGAAGCTTTCTTT
TRBV27	-	-	TRBJ2-1	CASIPLAASSYNEQFF	TGTGCCAGCATCCCCCTGGCGGCGAGCTCCTACAATGAGCAGTTCTTC
TRBV11-2	TRBD1	-	TRBJ2-7	CASSPLSRTGVYEQYF	TGTGCCAGCAGCCCCTTGAGCCGGACAGGGGTTTACGAGCAGTACTTC
TRBV2	-	-	TRBJ2-2	CASREPGTSNTGELFF	TGTGCCAGCAGAGAACCCGGGACATCGAACACCGGGGAGCTGTTTTTT
TRBV10-1	TRBD1	-	TRBJ1-4	CASRGTGINEKLFF	TGCGCCAGCAGAGGGACAGGCATTAATGAAAAACTGTTTTTT
TRBV5-1	TRBD1	-	TRBJ2-7	CASSLEGTGRGEQYF	TGCGCCAGCAGCTTGGAAGGGACAGGGAGGGGAGAGCAGTACTTC
TRBV4-2	TRBD2	-	TRBJ2-1	CASSPRTSGQSYNEQFF	TGTGCCAGCAGCCCCCGGACTAGCGGGCAATCCTACAATGAGCAGTTCTTC
TRBV19	TRBD1	-	TRBJ2-1	CACTRTGPGQGHNEQFF	TGTGCCTGTACCAGAACGGGACCGGGACAGGGTCACAATGAGCAGTTCTTC
TRBV10-3	TRBD1	-	TRBJ1-1	CAISAGTGMNTEAFF	TGTGCCATCAGTGCCGGGACAGGGATGAACACTGAAGCTTTCTTT
TRBV9	TRBD2	-	TRBJ2-7	CASSVGLAGNSYEQYF	TGTGCCAGCAGCGTAGGGCTAGCGGGAAACTCCTACGAGCAGTACTTC
TRBV30	TRBD2	-	TRBJ2-7	CAWSPRSGSSYEQYF	TGTGCCTGGAGCCCAAGGAGCGGGAGCTCCTACGAGCAGTACTTC
TRBV6-1	TRBD1	-	TRBJ2-7	CASRTGASGTKEQYF	TGTGCCAGCAGAACAGGGGCCTCCGGGACGAAGGAGCAGTACTTC
TRBV29-1	TRBD1	-	TRBJ2-5	CSVTGGQETQYF	TGCAGCGTGACAGGGGGACAAGAGACCCAGTACTTC
TRBV10-3	-	-	TRBJ1-1	CAISESGGNTEAFF	TGTGCCATCAGTGAGTCGGGGGGGAACACTGAAGCTTTCTTT
TRBV5-4	-	-	TRBJ2-1	CASSSVLLGQIYNEQFF	TGTGCCAGCAGTTCGGTCCTATTAGGACAGATCTACAATGAGCAGTTCTTC
TRBV7-8	TRBD1	-	TRBJ1-4	CASSLGTGRGEKLFF	TGTGCCAGCAGCTTGGGGACAGGGCGGGGGGAAAAACTGTTTTTT
TRBV28	-	-	TRBJ1-2	CASRQRGTYGYTF	TGTGCCAGCAGACAAAGGGGAACCTATGGCTACACCTTC
TRBV15	-	-	TRBJ2-7	CATSSPGQKNYEQYF	TGTGCCACCAGCAGCCCCGGACAAAAAAACTACGAGCAGTACTTC
TRBV9	TRBD2	-	TRBJ2-1	CASSVLAGGNEQFF	TGTGCCAGCAGCGTACTAGCGGGAGGCAATGAGCAGTTCTTC
TRBV29-1	-	once	TRBJ1-5	CSVQAGSNQPQHF	TGCAGCGTTCAGGCAGGGAGCAATCAGCCCCAGCATTTT
TRBV6-1	TRBD2	once	TRBJ2-1	CASRFTGGTRGEQFF	TGTGCCAGCCGTTTTACGGGAGGGACTAGGGGTGAGCAGTTCTTC
TRBV4-1	TRBD1	-	TRBJ2-3	CASSPADRGSTDTQYF	TGCGCCAGCAGCCCGGCGGACAGGGGGAGCACAGATACGCAGTATTTT
TRBV4-2	TRBD1	-	TRBJ1-2	CASGQDSGTGGYGYTF	TGTGCCAGCGGCCAGGATTCCGGGACAGGGGGGTATGGCTACACCTTC
TRBV30	-	once	TRBJ2-7	CAWSSGAGEQYF	TGTGCCTGGAGCTCAGGGGCCGGGGAGCAGTACTTC
TRBV5-1	TRBD2	-	TRBJ2-3	CASGETSGRRTDTQYF	TGCGCCAGCGGAGAAACTAGCGGGAGGAGGACAGATACGCAGTATTTT
TRBV2	-	-	TRBJ1-4	CASSPRQDVKLFF	TGTGCCAGCAGTCCCCGACAGGACGTGAAACTGTTTTTT
TRBV7-2	TRBD2	-	TRBJ2-7	CASTGPLAGAYSYEQYF	TGTGCCAGCACCGGCCCACTAGCGGGGGCCTACTCCTACGAGCAGTACTTC
TRBV7-2	-	-	TRBJ1-1	CASRAGQNTEAFF	TGTGCCTCCCGGGCGGGCCAGAACACTGAAGCTTTCTTT
TRBV28	TRBD1	-	TRBJ1-1	CASTLGQGYTEAFF	TGTGCCAGCACCCTTGGACAGGGATACACTGAAGCTTTCTTT
TRBV18	-	-	TRBJ1-2	CASSPPRGSYGYTF	TGTGCCAGCTCACCACCTAGGGGGTCCTATGGCTACACCTTC
TRBV14	TRBD2	-	TRBJ2-3	CASRRTSGSLDTQYF	TGTGCCAGCCGACGGACTAGCGGGAGTTTAGATACGCAGTATTTT
TRBV11-3	TRBD2	-	TRBJ2-3	CASSAGLAGGYSDTQYF	TGTGCCAGCAGCGCAGGACTAGCGGGAGGTTATTCTGATACGCAGTATTTT
TRBV10-3	TRBD1	-	TRBJ2-2	CAIRDRGKTGELFF	TGTGCCATCCGGGACAGGGGAAAGACCGGGGAGCTGTTTTTT
TRBV19	TRBD2	-	TRBJ2-3	CASRLAGEVLTDTQYF	TGTGCCAGCAGACTAGCGGGAGAGGTCCTCACAGATACGCAGTATTTT
TRBV7-9	TRBD1	-	TRBJ2-3	CASSLAGQGIVFADTQYF	TGTGCCAGCAGCTTAGCGGGACAGGGGATTGTATTCGCAGATACGCAGTATTTT
TRBV29-1	TRBD2	-	TRBJ2-3	CSVRKLAGTDTQYF	TGCAGCGTTCGTAAACTAGCGGGGACAGATACGCAGTATTTT
TRBV6-6	-	-	TRBJ2-1	CASSRDFGGSYNEQFF	TGTGCCAGCAGTCGAGATTTTGGAGGGTCCTACAATGAGCAGTTCTTC
TRBV9	TRBD2	once	TRBJ2-2	CASSPGGLQGTGELFF	TGTGCCAGCAGCCCGGGGGGTCTTCAGGGCACCGGGGAGCTGTTTTTT
TRBV9	TRBD1	-	TRBJ1-2	CASSVNEAGGDGYTF	TGTGCCAGCAGCGTAAACGAGGCAGGGGGTGATGGCTACACCTTC
TRBV18	TRBD2	-	TRBJ2-1	CASSLTGPSGGSHNEQFF	TGTGCCAGCTCACTTACAGGTCCTAGCGGGGGGAGCCACAATGAGCAGTTCTTC
TRBV2	TRBD2	-	TRBJ2-1	CASSEGVSGGPYNEQFF	TGTGCCAGCAGCGAGGGGGTTAGCGGGGGACCCTACAATGAGCAGTTCTTC
TRBV27	TRBD2	-	TRBJ2-5	CASSPGLAGGRETQYF	TGTGCCAGCAGTCCAGGACTAGCGGGAGGGAGGGAGACCCAGTACTTC
TRBV7-2	-	-	TRBJ2-5	CASSLGVVRETQYF	TGTGCCAGCAGCTTGGGAGTGGTGCGGGAGACCCAGTACTTC
TRBV4-3	-	once	TRBJ1-4	CASSQAEREKLFF	TGCGCCAGCAGCCAAGCGGAGCGGGAAAAACTGTTTTTT
TRBV13	-	-	TRBJ1-5	CASSRSGGNQPQHF	TGTGCCAGCAGCCGTTCGGGAGGCAATCAGCCCCAGCATTTT
TRBV5-1	TRBD2	-	TRBJ2-3	CASSSALAGDTDTQYF	TGCGCCAGCAGTTCAGCACTAGCGGGGGACACAGATACGCAGTATTTT
TRBV7-9	TRBD2	-	TRBJ2-1	CASSLFAGEVFF	TGTGCCAGCAGCTTATTTGCGGGGGAGGTGTTCTTC